This T cell receptor beta chain was identified during a study of T cell changes during pregnancy in multiple sclerosis. TCRdb's copy holds only in-frame clones and misses some; the assay was immunoSEQ multiplex PCR. This sample yields tens of thousands of clones, of which around 90% are seen a single time; roughly 0.6% belongs to the top ten. Germline-derived CDR1 and CDR2 are SEHNR and FQNEAQ (reference sequence). Trimming cost V 5 bases and J 4 bases; bases outside gene matches: 10. CDR3 size: 16 residues. This TCR was sampled from a female donor in good health, enrolled as a control in a pregnancy study. The chain joins TRBV7-9 to TRBJ2-1; 8 bases map to TRBD2. The sample here was CD4+ T cells from peripheral blood mononuclear cells, taken after pregnancy. The DNA of the CDR3 is TGTGCCAGCAGCAGCTGGGGCGGGGGGTCGTACAATGAGCAGTTCTTC. Amino acid sequence: CASSSWGGGSYNEQFF.